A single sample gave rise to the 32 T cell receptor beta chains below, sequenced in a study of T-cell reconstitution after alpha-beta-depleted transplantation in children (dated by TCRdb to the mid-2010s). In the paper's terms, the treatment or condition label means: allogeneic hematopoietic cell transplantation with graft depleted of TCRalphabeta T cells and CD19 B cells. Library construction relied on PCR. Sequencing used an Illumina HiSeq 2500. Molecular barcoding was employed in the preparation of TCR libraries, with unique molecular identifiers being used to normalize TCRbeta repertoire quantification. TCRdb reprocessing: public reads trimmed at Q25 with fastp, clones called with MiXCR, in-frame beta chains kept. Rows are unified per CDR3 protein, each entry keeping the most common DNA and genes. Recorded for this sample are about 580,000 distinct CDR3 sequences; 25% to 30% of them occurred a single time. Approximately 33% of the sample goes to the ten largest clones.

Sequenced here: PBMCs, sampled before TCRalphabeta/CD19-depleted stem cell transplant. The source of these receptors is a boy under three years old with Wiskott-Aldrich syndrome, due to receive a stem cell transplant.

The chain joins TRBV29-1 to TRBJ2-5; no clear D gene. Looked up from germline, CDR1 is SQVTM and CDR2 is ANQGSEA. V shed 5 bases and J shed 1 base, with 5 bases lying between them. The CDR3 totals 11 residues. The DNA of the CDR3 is TGCAGCGTTCTCCTCCAAGAGACCCAGTACTTC. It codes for CSVLLQETQYF.

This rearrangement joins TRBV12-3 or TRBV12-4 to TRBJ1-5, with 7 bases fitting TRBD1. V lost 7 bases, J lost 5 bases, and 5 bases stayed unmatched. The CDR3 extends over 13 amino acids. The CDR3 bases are TGTGCCAGCAAACAGGGGTGGGATCAGCCCCAGCATTTT. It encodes CASKQGWDQPQHF.

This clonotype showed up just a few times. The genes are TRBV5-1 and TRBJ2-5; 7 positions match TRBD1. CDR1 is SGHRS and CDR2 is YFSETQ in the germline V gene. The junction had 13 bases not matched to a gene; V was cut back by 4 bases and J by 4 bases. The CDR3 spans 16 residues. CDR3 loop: CASSVYRGVSRETQYF. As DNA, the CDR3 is TGCGCCAGCAGCGTCTACAGGGGAGTCTCTCGAGAGACCCAGTACTTC.

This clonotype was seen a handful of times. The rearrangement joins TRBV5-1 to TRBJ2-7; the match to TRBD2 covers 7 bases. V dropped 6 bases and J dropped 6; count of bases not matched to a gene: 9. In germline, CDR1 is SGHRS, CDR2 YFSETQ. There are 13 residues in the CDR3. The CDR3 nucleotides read TGCGCCAGCACCCCGGGGGGAACCCCCGAGCAGTACTTC. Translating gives CASTPGGTPEQYF.

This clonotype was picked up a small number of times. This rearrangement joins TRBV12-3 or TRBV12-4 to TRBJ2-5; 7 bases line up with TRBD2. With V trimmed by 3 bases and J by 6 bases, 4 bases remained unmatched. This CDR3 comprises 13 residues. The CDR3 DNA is TGTGCCAGCAGTTTGGCTAGCGGCAAGACCCAGTACTTC. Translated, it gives CASSLASGKTQYF.

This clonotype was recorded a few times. CDR3 sequence reads: CASSIGERLISYNEQFF. The DNA for the CDR3 is TGTGCCAGTAGTATAGGGGAGCGGTTAATCTCCTACAATGAGCAGTTCTTC. This chain joins TRBV19 and TRBJ2-1, with a weak D call TRBD2 (5 bases). With 1 base removed from V and 0 bases from J, the gap between germline ends came to 13 bases. Germline CDR1 LNHDA, CDR2 SQIVND (reference sequence). CDR3 length: 17 residues.

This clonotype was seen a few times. The CDR3 spells CASSVGGGGIDTQYF. CDR3 bases: TGTGCCAGCAGCGTAGGGGGCGGAGGAATAGATACGCAGTATTTT. The genes are TRBV9 and TRBJ2-3; the D call may be TRBD1 or TRBD2 (5 bases each). The CDR3 has 15 residues. Trimming removed 0 bases from V and 5 bases from J, with 13 bases in between. Germline lookup yields CDR1 SGDLS and CDR2 YYNGEE. Full variable domain (outside the CDR3, taken from reference TRBV9 and TRBJ2-3): DSGVTQTPKHLITATGQRVTLRCSPRSGDLSVYWYQQSLDQGLQFLIQYYNGEERAKGNILERFSAQQFPDLHSELNLSSLELGDSALYFCASSVGGGGIDTQYFGPGTRLTVL.

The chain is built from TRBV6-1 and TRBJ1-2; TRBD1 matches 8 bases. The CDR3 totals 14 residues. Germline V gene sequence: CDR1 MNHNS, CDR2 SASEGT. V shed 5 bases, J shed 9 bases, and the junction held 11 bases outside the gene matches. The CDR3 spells CASSPGQGASRYTF. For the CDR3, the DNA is TGTGCCAGCAGTCCCGGACAGGGAGCAAGTCGCTACACCTTC.

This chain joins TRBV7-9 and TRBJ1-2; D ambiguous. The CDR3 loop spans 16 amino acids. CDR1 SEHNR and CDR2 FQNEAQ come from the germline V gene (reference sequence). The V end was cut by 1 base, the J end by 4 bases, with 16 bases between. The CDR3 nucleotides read TGTGCCAGCAGCTTAGAGGCGAAGAACCCTATCTATGGCTACACCTTC. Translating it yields CASSLEAKNPIYGYTF. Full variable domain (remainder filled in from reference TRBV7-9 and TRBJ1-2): DTGVSQNPRHKITKRGQNVTFRCDPISEHNRLYWYRQTLGQGPEFLTYFQNEAQLEKSRLLSDRFSAERPKGSFSTLEIQRTEQGDSAMYLCASSLEAKNPIYGYTFGSGTRLTVV.

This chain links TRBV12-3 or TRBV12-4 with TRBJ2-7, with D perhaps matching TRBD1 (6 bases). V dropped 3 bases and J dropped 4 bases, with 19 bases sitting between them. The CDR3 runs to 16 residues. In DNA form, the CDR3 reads TGTGCCAGCAGTTTCATGGTCACAGGGCTGAGGTACGAGCAGTACTTC. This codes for CASSFMVTGLRYEQYF.

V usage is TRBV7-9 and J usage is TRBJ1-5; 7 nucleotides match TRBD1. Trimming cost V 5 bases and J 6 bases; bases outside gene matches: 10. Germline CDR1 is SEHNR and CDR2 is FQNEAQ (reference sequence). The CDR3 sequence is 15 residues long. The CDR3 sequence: CASSPGGRRGQPQHF. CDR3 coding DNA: TGTGCCAGCAGCCCAGGGGGTCGAAGAGGTCAGCCCCAGCATTTT.

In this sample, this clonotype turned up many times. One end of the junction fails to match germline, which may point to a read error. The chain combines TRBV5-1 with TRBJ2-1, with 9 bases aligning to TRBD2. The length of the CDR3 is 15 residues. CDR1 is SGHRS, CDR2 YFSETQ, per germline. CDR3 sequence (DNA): TGTGCCAGCAGCTTAGGGCGGGAGGGACGTAATGAGCAGTTCTTC. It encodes CASSLGREGRNEQFF.

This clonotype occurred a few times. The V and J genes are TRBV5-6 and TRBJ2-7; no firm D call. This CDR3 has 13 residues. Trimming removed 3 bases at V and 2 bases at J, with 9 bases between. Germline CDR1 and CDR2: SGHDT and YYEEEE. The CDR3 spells CASSSGPAYEQYF. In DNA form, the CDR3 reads TGTGCCAGCAGCTCAGGCCCGGCCTACGAGCAGTACTTC.

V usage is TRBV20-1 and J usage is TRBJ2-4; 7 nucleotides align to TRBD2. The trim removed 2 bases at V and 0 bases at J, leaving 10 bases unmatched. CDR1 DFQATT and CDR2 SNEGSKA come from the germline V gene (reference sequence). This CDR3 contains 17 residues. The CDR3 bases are TGCAGTGCTAGAACCTCGGGACTACTCATAGCCAAAAACATTCAGTACTTC. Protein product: CSARTSGLLIAKNIQYF.

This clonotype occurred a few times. The CDR3 sequence is CASSWGSTGSKNIQYF. CDR3 nucleotides: TGCGCCAGCAGCTGGGGTTCGACAGGGTCCAAAAACATTCAGTACTTC. The chain couples TRBV5-1 to TRBJ2-4, with 7 bases aligning to TRBD1. The V segment lost 3 bases and the J segment 2 bases; nucleotides outside the gene matches: 8. The CDR3 extends over 16 amino acids. Per the germline V gene, CDR1 is SGHRS and CDR2 is YFSETQ.

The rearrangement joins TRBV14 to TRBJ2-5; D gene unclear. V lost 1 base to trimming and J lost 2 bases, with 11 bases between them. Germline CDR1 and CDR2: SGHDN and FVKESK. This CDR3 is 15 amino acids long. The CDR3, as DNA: TGTGCCAGCAGCCAAGTGAGGAAACGACAAGAGACCCAGTACTTC. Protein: CASSQVRKRQETQYF. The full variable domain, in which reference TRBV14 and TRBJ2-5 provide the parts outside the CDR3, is EAGVTQFPSHSVIEKGQTVTLRCDPISGHDNLYWYRRVMGKEIKFLLHFVKESKQDESGMPNNRFLAERTGGTYSTLKVQPAELEDSGVYFCASSQVRKRQETQYFGPGTRLLVL.

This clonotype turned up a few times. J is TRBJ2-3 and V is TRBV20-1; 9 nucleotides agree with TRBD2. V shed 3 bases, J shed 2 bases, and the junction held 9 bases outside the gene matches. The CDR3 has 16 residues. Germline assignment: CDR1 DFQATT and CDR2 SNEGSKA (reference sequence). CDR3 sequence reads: CSASELAGSHTDTQYF. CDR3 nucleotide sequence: TGCAGTGCTAGTGAGCTAGCGGGATCCCACACAGATACGCAGTATTTT.

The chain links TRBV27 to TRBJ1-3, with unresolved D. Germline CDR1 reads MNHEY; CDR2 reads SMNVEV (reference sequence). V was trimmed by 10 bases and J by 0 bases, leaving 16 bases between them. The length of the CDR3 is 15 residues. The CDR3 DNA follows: TGTGCCACCCCGGAGTTGCGGGGCTCTGGAAACACCATATATTTT. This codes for CATPELRGSGNTIYF.

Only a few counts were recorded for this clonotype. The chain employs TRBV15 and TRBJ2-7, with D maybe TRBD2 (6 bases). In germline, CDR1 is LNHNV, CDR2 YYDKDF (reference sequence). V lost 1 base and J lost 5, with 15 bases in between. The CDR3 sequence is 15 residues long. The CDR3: CATSRVRGRRDEQYF. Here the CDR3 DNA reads TGTGCCACCAGCAGAGTCCGTGGGAGGAGGGACGAGCAGTACTTC.

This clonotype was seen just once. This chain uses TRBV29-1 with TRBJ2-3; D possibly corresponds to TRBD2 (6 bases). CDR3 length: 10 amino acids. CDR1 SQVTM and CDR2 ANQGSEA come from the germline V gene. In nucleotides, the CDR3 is TGCGGAGGGGGCACAGATACGCAGTATTTT. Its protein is CGGGTDTQYF.

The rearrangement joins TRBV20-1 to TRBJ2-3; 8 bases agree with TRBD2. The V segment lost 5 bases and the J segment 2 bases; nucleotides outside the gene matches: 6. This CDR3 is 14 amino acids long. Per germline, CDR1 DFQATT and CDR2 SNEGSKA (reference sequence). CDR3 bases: TGCAGTGCTGAGATAGCGGGAAACACAGATACGCAGTATTTT. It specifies CSAEIAGNTDTQYF.

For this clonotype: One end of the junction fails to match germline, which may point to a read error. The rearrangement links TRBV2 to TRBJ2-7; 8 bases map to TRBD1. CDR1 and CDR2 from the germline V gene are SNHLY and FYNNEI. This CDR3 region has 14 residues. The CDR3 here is CASSVGQGPYEQNF. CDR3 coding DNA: TGTGCCAGCAGTGTTGGACAGGGACCCTACGAGCAGAACTTC.

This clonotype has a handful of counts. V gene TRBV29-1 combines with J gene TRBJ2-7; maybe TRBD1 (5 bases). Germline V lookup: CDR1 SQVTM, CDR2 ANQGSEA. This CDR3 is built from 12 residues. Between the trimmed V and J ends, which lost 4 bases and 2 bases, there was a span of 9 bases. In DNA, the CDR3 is TGCAGCGTTGGCCCGGACACCTACGAGCAGTACTTC. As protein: CSVGPDTYEQYF.

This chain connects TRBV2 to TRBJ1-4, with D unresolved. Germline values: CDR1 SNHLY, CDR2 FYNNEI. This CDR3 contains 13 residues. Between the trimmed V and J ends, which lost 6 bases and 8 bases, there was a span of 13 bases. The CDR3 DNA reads TGTGCCAGCAGCGCGTTGGGGAAAGAAAAACTGTTTTTT. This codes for CASSALGKEKLFF.

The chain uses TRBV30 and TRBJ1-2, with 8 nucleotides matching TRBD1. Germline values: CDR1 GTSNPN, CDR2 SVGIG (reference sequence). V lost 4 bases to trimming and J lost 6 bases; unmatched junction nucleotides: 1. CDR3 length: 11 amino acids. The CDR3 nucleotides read TGTGCCTGGAAGGACAGGGATGGCTACACCTTC. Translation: CAWKDRDGYTF.

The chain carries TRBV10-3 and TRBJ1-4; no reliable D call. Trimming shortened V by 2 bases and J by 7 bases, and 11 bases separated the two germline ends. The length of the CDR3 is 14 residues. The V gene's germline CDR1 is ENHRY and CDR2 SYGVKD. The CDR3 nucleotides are TGTGCCATCAGTGAGCAAACGGGAAGTGAAAAACTGTTTTTT. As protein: CAISEQTGSEKLFF.

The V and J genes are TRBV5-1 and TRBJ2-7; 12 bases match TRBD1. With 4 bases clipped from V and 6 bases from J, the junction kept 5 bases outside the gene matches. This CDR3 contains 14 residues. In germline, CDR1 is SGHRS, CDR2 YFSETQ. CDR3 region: CASSAGQGAGEQYF. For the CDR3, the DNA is TGCGCCAGCAGCGCGGGACAGGGGGCAGGCGAGCAGTACTTC.

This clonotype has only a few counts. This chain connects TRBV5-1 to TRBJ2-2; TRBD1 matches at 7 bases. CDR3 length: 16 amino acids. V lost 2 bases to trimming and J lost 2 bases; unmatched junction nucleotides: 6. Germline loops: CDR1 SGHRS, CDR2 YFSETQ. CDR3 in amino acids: CASSLNRGLNTGELFF. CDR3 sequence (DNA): TGCGCCAGCAGCTTAAACAGGGGATTAAACACCGGGGAGCTGTTTTTT.

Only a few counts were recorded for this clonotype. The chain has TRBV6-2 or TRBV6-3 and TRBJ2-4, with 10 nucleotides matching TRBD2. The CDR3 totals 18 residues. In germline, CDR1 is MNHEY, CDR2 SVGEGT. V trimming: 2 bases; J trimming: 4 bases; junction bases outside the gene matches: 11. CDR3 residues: CASSYQPGTSAQKNIQYF. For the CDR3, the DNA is TGTGCCAGCAGTTACCAACCAGGGACTAGCGCACAAAAAAACATTCAGTACTTC.

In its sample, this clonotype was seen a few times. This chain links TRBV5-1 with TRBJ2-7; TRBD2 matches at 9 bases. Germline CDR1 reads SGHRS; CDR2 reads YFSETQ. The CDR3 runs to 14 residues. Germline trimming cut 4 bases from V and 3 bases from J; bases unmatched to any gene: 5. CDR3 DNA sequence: TGCGCCAGCAGCACCACGACTAGCGGCTACGAGCAGTACTTC. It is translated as CASSTTTSGYEQYF.

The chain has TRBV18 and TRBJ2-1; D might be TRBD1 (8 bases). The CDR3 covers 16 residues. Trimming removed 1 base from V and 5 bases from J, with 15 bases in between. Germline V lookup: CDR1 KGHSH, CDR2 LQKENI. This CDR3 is CASSPRSGTGNNEQFF. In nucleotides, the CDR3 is TGTGCCAGCTCACCACGAAGCGGGACAGGCAACAATGAGCAGTTCTTC.

The DNA for the CDR3 is TGCAGTGCTTTACTAGCGGGAGCGGACTACGAGCAGTACTTC. Its translation: CSALLAGADYEQYF. The chain couples TRBV20-1 to TRBJ2-7, with 11 bases identical to TRBD2. Unmatched junction bases numbered 6, after V lost 5 bases and J lost 3 bases. There are 14 residues in the CDR3. CDR1 is DFQATT and CDR2 is SNEGSKA in the germline V gene (reference sequence).